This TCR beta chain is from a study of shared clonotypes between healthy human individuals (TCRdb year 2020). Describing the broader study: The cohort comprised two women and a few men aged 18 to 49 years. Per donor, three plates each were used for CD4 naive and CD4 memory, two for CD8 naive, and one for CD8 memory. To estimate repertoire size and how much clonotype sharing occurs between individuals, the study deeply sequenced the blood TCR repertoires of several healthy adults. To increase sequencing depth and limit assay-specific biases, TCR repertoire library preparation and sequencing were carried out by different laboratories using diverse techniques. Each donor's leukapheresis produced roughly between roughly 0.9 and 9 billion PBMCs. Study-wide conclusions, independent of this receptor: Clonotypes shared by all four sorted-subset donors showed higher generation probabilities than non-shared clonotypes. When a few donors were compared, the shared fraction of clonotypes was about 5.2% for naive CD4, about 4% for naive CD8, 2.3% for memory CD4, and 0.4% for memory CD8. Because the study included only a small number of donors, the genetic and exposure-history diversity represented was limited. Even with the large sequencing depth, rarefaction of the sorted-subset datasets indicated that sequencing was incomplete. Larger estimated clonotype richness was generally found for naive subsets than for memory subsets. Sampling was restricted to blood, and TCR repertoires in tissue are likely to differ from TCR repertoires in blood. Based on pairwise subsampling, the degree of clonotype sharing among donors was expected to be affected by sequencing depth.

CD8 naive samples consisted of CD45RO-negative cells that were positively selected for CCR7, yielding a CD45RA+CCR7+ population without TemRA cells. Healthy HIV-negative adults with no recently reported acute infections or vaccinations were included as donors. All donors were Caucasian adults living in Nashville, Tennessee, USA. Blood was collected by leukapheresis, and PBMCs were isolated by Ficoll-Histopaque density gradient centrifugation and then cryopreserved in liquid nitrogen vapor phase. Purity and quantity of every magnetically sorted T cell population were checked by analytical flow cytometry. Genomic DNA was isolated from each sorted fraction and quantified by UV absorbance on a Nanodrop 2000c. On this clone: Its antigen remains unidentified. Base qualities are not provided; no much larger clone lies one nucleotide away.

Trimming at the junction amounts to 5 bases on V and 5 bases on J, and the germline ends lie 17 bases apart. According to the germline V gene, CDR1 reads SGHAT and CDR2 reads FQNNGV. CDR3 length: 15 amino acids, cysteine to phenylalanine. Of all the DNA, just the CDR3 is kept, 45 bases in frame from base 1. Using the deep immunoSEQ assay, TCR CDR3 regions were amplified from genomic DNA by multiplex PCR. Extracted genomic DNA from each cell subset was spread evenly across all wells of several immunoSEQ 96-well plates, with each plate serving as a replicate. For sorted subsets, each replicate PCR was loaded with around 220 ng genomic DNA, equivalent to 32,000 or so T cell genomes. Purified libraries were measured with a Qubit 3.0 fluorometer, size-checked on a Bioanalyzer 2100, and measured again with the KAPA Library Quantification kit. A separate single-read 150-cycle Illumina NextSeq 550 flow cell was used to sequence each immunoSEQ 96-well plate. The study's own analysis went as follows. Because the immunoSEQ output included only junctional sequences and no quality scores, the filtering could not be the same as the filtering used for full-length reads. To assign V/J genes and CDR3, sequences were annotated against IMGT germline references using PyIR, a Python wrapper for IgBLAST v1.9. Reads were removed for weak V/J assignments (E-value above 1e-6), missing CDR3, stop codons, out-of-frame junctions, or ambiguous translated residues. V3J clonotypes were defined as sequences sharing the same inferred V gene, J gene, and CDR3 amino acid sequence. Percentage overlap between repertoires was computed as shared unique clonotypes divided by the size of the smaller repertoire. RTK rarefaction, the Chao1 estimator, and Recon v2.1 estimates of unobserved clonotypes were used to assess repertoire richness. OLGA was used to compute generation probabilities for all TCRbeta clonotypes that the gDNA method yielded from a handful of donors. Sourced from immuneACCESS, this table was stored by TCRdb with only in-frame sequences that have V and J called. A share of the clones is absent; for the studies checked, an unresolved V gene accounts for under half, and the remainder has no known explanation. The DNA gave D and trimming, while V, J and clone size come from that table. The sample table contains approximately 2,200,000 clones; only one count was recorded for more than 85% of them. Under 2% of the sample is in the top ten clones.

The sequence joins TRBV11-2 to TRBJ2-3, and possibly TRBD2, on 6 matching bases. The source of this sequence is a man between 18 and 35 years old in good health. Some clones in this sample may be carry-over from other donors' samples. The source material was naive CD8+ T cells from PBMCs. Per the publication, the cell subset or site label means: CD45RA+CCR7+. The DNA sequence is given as TGTGCCAGCAGCGCCTTCGGGGGTCGTGTAGATACGCAGTATTTT. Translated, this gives CASSAFGGRVDTQYF.